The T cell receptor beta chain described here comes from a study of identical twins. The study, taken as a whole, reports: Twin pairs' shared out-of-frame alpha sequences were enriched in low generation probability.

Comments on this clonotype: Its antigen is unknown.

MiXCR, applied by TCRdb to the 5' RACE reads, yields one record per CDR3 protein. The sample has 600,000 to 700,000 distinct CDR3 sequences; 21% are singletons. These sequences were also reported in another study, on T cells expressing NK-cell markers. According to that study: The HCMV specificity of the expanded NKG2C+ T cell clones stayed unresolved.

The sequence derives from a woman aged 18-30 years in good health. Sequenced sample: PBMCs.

Written as DNA, the CDR3 is TGTGCCAGCAGCGCGCGTTTCGGGGCGGACCTCTCCTACAATGAGCAGTTCTTC. It encodes CASSARFGADLSYNEQFF. The chain joins TRBV11-1 to TRBJ2-1; D possibly uses TRBD1 or TRBD2 (5 bases each). Germline lookup yields CDR1 SGHAT and CDR2 FQDESV (reference sequence). The V end lost 5 bases, the J end lost 0 bases, and 20 bases lay between the germline ends. This CDR3 contains 18 residues. The whole variable domain, filled in from reference TRBV11-1 and TRBJ2-1, reads EAEVAQSPRYKITEKSQAVAFWCDPISGHATLYWYRQILGQGPELLVQFQDESVVDDSQLPKDRFSAERLKGVDSTLKIQPAELGDSAMYLCASSARFGADLSYNEQFFGPGTRLTVL.